The 20 T cell receptor beta chains given below trace back to one sample, sequenced in a study of blood T cell repertoires in COVID-19. The data were produced by immunoSEQ multiplex PCR, yet TCRdb's version contains in-frame clones alone and is incomplete. The sample has approximately 290,000 clones; 70% to 90% are singletons. The sample consisted of PBMCs or T cells enriched from blood (not recorded which). The receptors shown here come from a woman aged 30 to 39 who had recovered from COVID-19.

V and J are TRBV28 and TRBJ2-7, with 7 bases that match TRBD1. The CDR3 covers 14 residues. V gave up 8 bases and J gave up 4 bases; unmatched junction bases: 11. The V gene's germline CDR1 is MDHEN and CDR2 SYDVKM. CDR3 sequence (DNA): TGTGCCAGCGTCCCCTCAGACAGGGCGTACGAGCAGTACTTC. Encoded protein: CASVPSDRAYEQYF.

The rearrangement joins TRBV19 to TRBJ1-3, with D hard to call. The CDR3 runs to 14 residues. Germline V gene sequence: CDR1 LNHDA, CDR2 SQIVND (reference sequence). V gave up 7 bases and J gave up 3 bases, with 13 bases separating them. Here the CDR3 reads CASKSGSSGNTIYF. The CDR3 nucleotides read TGTGCCAGTAAGAGTGGTTCGAGTGGAAACACCATATATTTT.

This chain joins TRBV28 and TRBJ2-1, with a possible D match to TRBD2 (5 bases). Looked up from germline, CDR1 is MDHEN and CDR2 is SYDVKM. CDR3 length: 15 residues. The V end was cut by 5 bases, the J end by 2 bases, with 13 bases between. This CDR3 is CASSPRGPPYNEQFF. The CDR3 DNA follows: TGTGCCAGCAGTCCTCGGGGTCCCCCCTACAATGAGCAGTTCTTC. Looking up the rest from reference TRBV28 and TRBJ2-1 gives the full variable domain: DVKVTQSSRYLVKRTGEKVFLECVQDMDHENMFWYRQDPGLGLRLIYFSYDVKMKEKGDIPEGYSVSREKKERFSLILESASTNQTSMYLCASSPRGPPYNEQFFGPGTRLTVL.

The chain employs TRBV18 and TRBJ2-1, with D maybe TRBD2 (5 bases). The V end was cut by 4 bases, the J end by 5 bases, with 18 bases between. This CDR3 is 16 amino acids long. CDR1 is KGHSH and CDR2 is LQKENI in the germline V gene. The CDR3 DNA follows: TGTGCCAGCTCACACGACTATGCAGCTGGGGACAATGAGCAGTTCTTC. This sequence encodes CASSHDYAAGDNEQFF. The full variable domain, with the rest looked up from reference TRBV18 and TRBJ2-1, is NAGVMQNPRHLVRRRGQEARLRCSPMKGHSHVYWYRQLPEEGLKFMVYLQKENIIDESGMPKERFSAEFPKEGPSILRIQQVVRGDSAAYFCASSHDYAAGDNEQFFGPGTRLTVL.

This clone was counted once. V usage is TRBV9 and J usage is TRBJ1-1; unclear D gene. This CDR3 has 12 residues. CDR1 is SGDLS, CDR2 YYNGEE, per germline. Trimming pared 0 bases from V and 8 bases from J, leaving 8 bases between. DNA of the CDR3: TGTGCCAGCAGCGTAGGCACAGACGAAGCTTTCTTT. Translated, it gives CASSVGTDEAFF.

The chain combines TRBV3-1 (or the pseudogene TRBV3-2) with TRBJ2-7; 8 bases are a match to TRBD2. Trimming removed 3 bases from V and 2 bases from J; junction bases left unmatched: 0. Germline V lookup: CDR1 LGHDT, CDR2 YNNKEL (reference sequence). The CDR3 is made up of 13 amino acids. The CDR3 DNA reads as TGTGCCAGCAGCCACGGGGGGGCCTACGAGCAGTACTTC. Translation: CASSHGGAYEQYF.

V and J are TRBV5-4 and TRBJ2-5; TRBD2 matches at 9 bases. From germline, CDR1 is SGHNT and CDR2 YYREEE (reference sequence). The CDR3 runs 15 residues. Trimming at V came to 6 bases and at J to 4 bases, leaving 10 bases not matched to a gene. This chain's CDR3 is CASKGSGRMGETQYF. In nucleotides, the CDR3 is TGTGCCAGCAAGGGAAGCGGGAGGATGGGAGAGACCCAGTACTTC.

The genes are TRBV3-1 (or the pseudogene TRBV3-2) and TRBJ1-4; D gene ambiguous. The germline gives CDR1 LGHDT, CDR2 YNNKEL (reference sequence). The CDR3 runs to 15 residues. V was clipped by 6 bases and J by 7 bases, with 18 bases between them. CDR3 nucleotide sequence: TGTGCCAGCAGGCCCGGTATTTGGGAGGGTGAAAAACTGTTTTTT. Protein product: CASRPGIWEGEKLFF.

The V and J genes are TRBV10-3 and TRBJ2-1; 7 bases agree with TRBD2. Germline CDR1 and CDR2: ENHRY and SYGVKD. V lost 0 bases to trimming and J lost 7 bases; unmatched junction nucleotides: 3. This CDR3 comprises 14 residues. CDR3 loop: CAISESREENEQFF. CDR3 bases: TGTGCCATCAGTGAGTCCCGGGAGGAGAATGAGCAGTTCTTC.

V usage is TRBV28 and J usage is TRBJ1-5, with D possibly being TRBD1 (6 bases). The germline V gene encodes CDR1 MDHEN and CDR2 SYDVKM. The CDR3 consists of 16 residues. The V gene lost 2 bases and the J gene lost 6 bases, with 17 bases spanning the gap. CDR3 residues: CASSLPPAGGSQPQHF. CDR3 sequence (DNA): TGTGCCAGCAGTTTACCCCCAGCGGGGGGCAGTCAGCCCCAGCATTTT.

V and J are TRBV3-1 (or the pseudogene TRBV3-2) and TRBJ2-3, with 9 bases identical to TRBD1. CDR3 size: 22 residues. V dropped 2 bases and J dropped 2; count of bases not matched to a gene: 23. Germline V gene sequence: CDR1 LGHDT, CDR2 YNNKEL (reference sequence). Written as DNA, the CDR3 is TGTGCCAGCAGCCAATCGGTACAGGGAGGACAGGGGTCCCTCACCTCCACAGATACGCAGTATTTT. Translated: CASSQSVQGGQGSLTSTDTQYF.

This rearrangement joins TRBV28 to TRBJ1-5; tentatively, D is TRBD1 (5 bases). Germline-derived CDR1 and CDR2 are MDHEN and SYDVKM. The length of the CDR3 is 15 residues. V gave up 3 bases and J gave up 3 bases, with 12 bases separating them. The DNA of the CDR3 is TGTGCCAGCAGTTTTGGGGCCAGGGACAATCAGCCCCAGCATTTT. Translated: CASSFGARDNQPQHF.

The rearrangement uses TRBV2 and TRBJ2-3; 12 bases are a match to TRBD1. The CDR3 runs to 20 residues. The V and J ends lost 6 bases and 0 bases, in that order; junction bases with no gene match: 16. Germline lookup yields CDR1 SNHLY and CDR2 FYNNEI. CDR3 DNA: TGTGCCAGCAGGGGGATTCCGGGACAGGGGGCCATTGCTAGCACAGATACGCAGTATTTT. It encodes CASRGIPGQGAIASTDTQYF.

The chain has TRBV6-1 and TRBJ1-5; TRBD1 agrees at 7 bases. The germline gives CDR1 MNHNS, CDR2 SASEGT. The CDR3 runs 18 residues. V dropped 1 base and J dropped 4; count of bases not matched to a gene: 13. The CDR3 loop reads CASSEGGPIRDRNQPQHF. CDR3 bases: TGTGCCAGCAGTGAAGGGGGCCCGATCCGGGACAGAAATCAGCCCCAGCATTTT.

Of note for this clone: The junction departs from germline at one end; a sequencing error may be responsible. The CDR3 sequence: CASSLRQGKQPQHF. In nucleotides, the CDR3 is TGTGCCAGCAGCCTCCGACAGGGCAAACAGCCCCAGCATTTT. The V call is TRBV28, the J call TRBJ1-5; 7 bases line up with TRBD1. This CDR3 is 14 amino acids long. Germline V CDR1 and CDR2: MDHEN, SYDVKM.

The gene calls are TRBV7-9 and TRBJ2-2; TRBD2 matches 11 bases. The junction had 3 bases not matched to a gene; V was cut back by 3 bases and J by 6 bases. The V gene's germline CDR1 is SEHNR and CDR2 FQNEAQ (reference sequence). CDR3 length: 15 residues. CDR3: CASSFLAGGPGELFF. The CDR3 region has the DNA TGTGCCAGCAGCTTCCTAGCGGGAGGCCCCGGGGAGCTGTTTTTT.

V gene TRBV24-1 combines with J gene TRBJ1-1; D remains ambiguous. The V gene's germline CDR1 is KGHDR and CDR2 SFDVKD. The V and J ends lost 6 bases and 1 base respectively, with 5 bases between them. This CDR3 is built from 12 residues. In DNA form, the CDR3 reads TGTGCCACCAGTTCACAGAACACTGAAGCTTTCTTT. Translation gives CATSSQNTEAFF.

The chain recombines TRBV15 with TRBJ1-2, with 9 bases fitting TRBD1. Trimming took 5 bases from V and 0 from J; bases not matched to a gene: 4. CDR3 length equals 15 residues. Germline CDR1 LNHNV, CDR2 YYDKDF (reference sequence). CDR3 in amino acids: CATSGTGTTNYGYTF. In DNA form, the CDR3 reads TGTGCCACCAGCGGGACAGGGACTACTAACTATGGCTACACCTTC.

This clone was seen more than once but under ten times. The J gene is TRBJ1-1, the V gene TRBV7-8, with D tentatively TRBD1 (5 bases). The CDR3 runs to 14 residues. Between the trimmed V and J ends, which lost 5 bases and 0 bases, there was a span of 10 bases. Germline-derived CDR1 and CDR2 are SGHVS and FQNEAQ. The CDR3: CASSPMTVNTEAFF. In DNA form, the CDR3 reads TGTGCCAGCAGCCCGATGACAGTGAACACTGAAGCTTTCTTT.

The chain joins TRBV4-1 to TRBJ2-5, with TRBD2 identical over 8 bases. J lost 5 bases, V lost 5 bases, and 16 bases had no gene match. Germline V gene data show CDR1 as MGHRA and CDR2 as YSYEKL. The CDR3 has 17 residues. CDR3 DNA: TGCGCCAGCAGCACCCGGGGGTTTAGCGGGGTACGGGAGACCCAGTACTTC. Translating gives CASSTRGFSGVRETQYF.